These T cell receptor beta chains were read from a single sample in a study of PD-L1 blockade in urothelial cancer. Produced via immunoSEQ multiplex PCR; TCRdb's table is partial and in-frame only. The table lists 43,000 or so clones, around 84% of them singletons, with roughly 17% in the top ten. Specimen: PBMCs, collected around atezolizumab (anti-PD-L1) treatment. These receptors were obtained from a man in his sixties with urothelial cancer. CDR3s include the opening cysteine and the closing phenylalanine or tryptophan. D genes are given only for firm matches. Size is stated for part of the rows, as once, few or many counts, or as a class when the clone is expanded.

abundance: .
d_gene: TRBD2
v_gene: TRBV5-4
j_gene: TRBJ2-2
CDR3aa: CASSWGLAGNTGELFF
CDR3nt: TGTGCCAGCAGCTGGGGACTAGCGGGAAACACCGGGGAGCTGTTTTTT

abundance: .
d_gene: .
v_gene: TRBV5-6
j_gene: TRBJ2-7
CDR3aa: CASSIRDLGEQYF
CDR3nt: TGTGCCAGCAGTATCCGGGACTTGGGAGAGCAGTACTTC

abundance: .
d_gene: TRBD1
v_gene: TRBV28
j_gene: TRBJ1-2
CDR3aa: CASRVEGAPGYTF
CDR3nt: TGTGCCAGCAGGGTAGAGGGGGCTCCTGGCTACACCTTC

abundance: .
d_gene: .
v_gene: TRBV6-5
j_gene: TRBJ2-7
CDR3aa: CASRPQVLSSYEQYF
CDR3nt: TGTGCCAGCAGGCCACAGGTGTTGAGCTCCTACGAGCAGTACTTC

abundance: .
d_gene: .
v_gene: TRBV28
j_gene: TRBJ1-2
CDR3aa: CASRGGFNYGYTF
CDR3nt: TGTGCCAGCAGGGGGGGTTTTAACTATGGCTACACCTTC

abundance: .
d_gene: TRBD2
v_gene: TRBV4-3
j_gene: TRBJ2-1
CDR3aa: CASSHPAGGGNEQFF
CDR3nt: TGCGCCAGCAGCCACCCAGCGGGAGGTGGCAATGAGCAGTTCTTC

abundance: once
d_gene: TRBD1
v_gene: TRBV5-1
j_gene: TRBJ1-1
CDR3aa: CASSLAVVGTGEAFF
CDR3nt: TGCGCCAGCAGCTTGGCCGTCGTTGGGACAGGTGAAGCTTTCTTT

abundance: .
d_gene: TRBD1
v_gene: TRBV7-9
j_gene: TRBJ1-2
CDR3aa: CASSSKWDRENYGYTF
CDR3nt: TGTGCCAGCAGCTCCAAGTGGGACAGGGAAAACTATGGCTACACCTTC

abundance: .
d_gene: TRBD1
v_gene: TRBV7-2
j_gene: TRBJ1-6
CDR3aa: CASSLGAGTGSSPLHF
CDR3nt: TGTGCCAGCAGCTTAGGTGCCGGGACAGGGAGTTCACCCCTCCACTTT

abundance: .
d_gene: TRBD2
v_gene: TRBV6-5
j_gene: TRBJ2-7
CDR3aa: CASRRTSGYEQYF
CDR3nt: TGTGCCAGCAGGCGGACTAGCGGCTACGAGCAGTACTTC

abundance: few
d_gene: .
v_gene: TRBV6-5
j_gene: TRBJ1-2
CDR3aa: CASSEQGGGDGYTF
CDR3nt: TGTGCCAGCAGTGAACAGGGTGGCGGCGATGGCTACACCTTC

abundance: .
d_gene: .
v_gene: TRBV19
j_gene: TRBJ1-3
CDR3aa: CASTLQGYSGNTIYF
CDR3nt: TGTGCCAGTACTCTCCAGGGCTACTCTGGAAACACCATATATTTT

abundance: .
d_gene: TRBD1
v_gene: TRBV6-6
j_gene: TRBJ1-5
CDR3aa: CASSYPRGNNQPQHF
CDR3nt: TGTGCCAGCAGTTACCCCAGGGGGAATAATCAGCCCCAGCATTTT

abundance: .
d_gene: .
v_gene: TRBV28
j_gene: TRBJ1-2
CDR3aa: CASSFGQGYGYTF
CDR3nt: TGTGCCAGCAGTTTCGGCCAGGGATATGGCTACACCTTC

abundance: .
d_gene: .
v_gene: TRBV15
j_gene: TRBJ1-1
CDR3aa: CATSRGGPRNTEAFF
CDR3nt: TGTGCCACCAGCAGAGGGGGGCCTCGGAACACTGAAGCTTTCTTT

abundance: .
d_gene: .
v_gene: TRBV2
j_gene: TRBJ1-2
CDR3aa: CASREQGGPLF
CDR3nt: TGTGCCAGCAGGGAACAGGGTGGCCCCCTCTTC

abundance: once
d_gene: TRBD2
v_gene: TRBV7-8
j_gene: TRBJ2-1
CDR3aa: CAAGGGDWAHEQFF
CDR3nt: TGTGCCGCGGGAGGGGGGGACTGGGCCCATGAGCAGTTCTTC

abundance: .
d_gene: TRBD1
v_gene: TRBV4-1
j_gene: TRBJ2-6
CDR3aa: CASSQGLLGTGSGANVLTF
CDR3nt: TGCGCCAGCAGCCAAGGCCTATTAGGGACAGGCTCTGGGGCCAACGTCCTGACTTTC

abundance: .
d_gene: TRBD2
v_gene: TRBV7-2
j_gene: TRBJ2-3
CDR3aa: CASSTRERRTDTQYF
CDR3nt: TGTGCCAGCAGTACGCGGGAGCGCCGCACAGATACGCAGTATTTT

abundance: .
d_gene: .
v_gene: TRBV28
j_gene: TRBJ2-3
CDR3aa: CASRSLVGATAQYF
CDR3nt: TGTGCCAGCAGGTCTCTAGTGGGAGCGACGGCGCAGTATTTT

abundance: .
d_gene: .
v_gene: TRBV5-1
j_gene: TRBJ1-1
CDR3aa: CASSFMANTEAFF
CDR3nt: TGCGCCAGCAGCTTTATGGCGAACACTGAAGCTTTCTTT

abundance: .
d_gene: .
v_gene: TRBV7-8
j_gene: TRBJ2-7
CDR3aa: CASSSADGQVTYEQYF
CDR3nt: TGTGCCAGCAGCTCGGCGGACGGACAAGTAACCTACGAGCAGTACTTC

abundance: .
d_gene: TRBD2
v_gene: TRBV10-3
j_gene: TRBJ2-7
CDR3aa: CATGLAGESYYEQYF
CDR3nt: TGTGCCACGGGACTAGCGGGAGAAAGTTACTACGAGCAGTACTTC

abundance: .
d_gene: .
v_gene: TRBV7-9
j_gene: TRBJ1-1
CDR3aa: CASSPRTSGVEAFF
CDR3nt: TGTGCCAGCAGCCCCCGGACCTCGGGGGTTGAAGCTTTCTTT

abundance: many
d_gene: TRBD1
v_gene: TRBV6-5
j_gene: TRBJ1-2
CDR3aa: CASTRQGGGYGYTF
CDR3nt: TGTGCCAGCACCCGACAGGGGGGCGGGTATGGCTACACCTTC

abundance: .
d_gene: .
v_gene: TRBV2
j_gene: TRBJ2-1
CDR3aa: CASSRGGAAENEQFF
CDR3nt: TGTGCCAGCAGTAGGGGGGGGGCCGCTGAAAATGAGCAGTTCTTC

abundance: .
d_gene: .
v_gene: TRBV5-4
j_gene: TRBJ2-3
CDR3aa: CASSPELAGTQYF
CDR3nt: TGTGCCAGCAGCCCCGAGCTCGCGGGTACGCAGTATTTT

abundance: .
d_gene: .
v_gene: TRBV28
j_gene: TRBJ2-7
CDR3aa: CASSFYNWGSEQYF
CDR3nt: TGTGCCAGCAGTTTCTACAACTGGGGCTCCGAGCAGTACTTC

abundance: .
d_gene: TRBD1
v_gene: TRBV6-6
j_gene: TRBJ2-2
CDR3aa: CASSWGQTNTGELFF
CDR3nt: TGTGCCAGCAGTTGGGGACAGACTAACACCGGGGAGCTGTTTTTT

abundance: .
d_gene: TRBD1
v_gene: TRBV7-8
j_gene: TRBJ1-2
CDR3aa: CASSSKMTGPGYTF
CDR3nt: TGTGCCAGCAGCTCAAAAATGACAGGGCCCGGCTACACCTTC

abundance: once
d_gene: TRBD1
v_gene: TRBV28
j_gene: TRBJ1-5
CDR3aa: CASSLSRGYSNQPQHF
CDR3nt: TGTGCCAGCAGTTTGAGCAGGGGGTATAGCAATCAGCCCCAGCATTTT

abundance: .
d_gene: TRBD1
v_gene: TRBV5-4
j_gene: TRBJ2-1
CDR3aa: CASSLGTGIHNEQFF
CDR3nt: TGTGCCAGCAGCTTGGGGACAGGGATACACAATGAGCAGTTCTTC

abundance: .
d_gene: .
v_gene: TRBV5-4
j_gene: TRBJ2-3
CDR3aa: CASSLEPTDTQYF
CDR3nt: TGTGCCAGCAGCTTGGAGCCCACAGATACGCAGTATTTT

abundance: .
d_gene: .
v_gene: TRBV11-1
j_gene: TRBJ2-1
CDR3aa: CASSLVGGNYNEQFF
CDR3nt: TGTGCCAGCAGCTTAGTGGGCGGGAATTACAATGAGCAGTTCTTC

abundance: .
d_gene: TRBD2
v_gene: TRBV7-2
j_gene: TRBJ2-7
CDR3aa: CASSLGGAGGPYEQYF
CDR3nt: TGTGCCAGCAGCCTCGGCGGGGCGGGGGGGCCCTACGAGCAGTACTTC

abundance: few
d_gene: TRBD1
v_gene: TRBV4-3
j_gene: TRBJ1-4
CDR3aa: CASSPEGGSNEKLFF
CDR3nt: TGCGCCAGCAGCCCAGAAGGGGGCTCTAATGAAAAACTGTTTTTT

abundance: .
d_gene: TRBD1
v_gene: TRBV19
j_gene: TRBJ1-1
CDR3aa: CASKEGTGEAFF
CDR3nt: TGTGCCAGTAAAGAGGGGACAGGGGAAGCTTTCTTT

abundance: .
d_gene: TRBD1
v_gene: TRBV28
j_gene: TRBJ1-2
CDR3aa: CASSLGGQGAWGGYTF
CDR3nt: TGTGCCAGCAGTTTAGGGGGACAGGGGGCTTGGGGAGGCTACACCTTC

abundance: .
d_gene: TRBD2
v_gene: TRBV19
j_gene: TRBJ2-1
CDR3aa: CASSVKRDLYNEQFF
CDR3nt: TGTGCCAGTAGTGTAAAGCGGGACCTCTACAATGAGCAGTTCTTC

abundance: .
d_gene: TRBD1
v_gene: TRBV28
j_gene: TRBJ1-6
CDR3aa: CASSFGTGKNSPLHF
CDR3nt: TGTGCCAGCAGTTTTGGGACAGGGAAAAATTCACCCCTCCACTTT

abundance: .
d_gene: .
v_gene: TRBV9
j_gene: TRBJ2-2
CDR3aa: CASSAPANTGELFF
CDR3nt: TGTGCCAGCAGCGCCCCCGCGAACACCGGGGAGCTGTTTTTT

abundance: .
d_gene: TRBD2
v_gene: TRBV29-1
j_gene: TRBJ2-3
CDR3aa: CSVARGGTSTDTQYF
CDR3nt: TGCAGCGTAGCGCGGGGGGGGACTAGCACAGATACGCAGTATTTT

abundance: .
d_gene: .
v_gene: TRBV2
j_gene: TRBJ1-4
CDR3aa: CASKGRLNEKLFF
CDR3nt: TGTGCCAGCAAAGGCAGACTTAATGAAAAACTGTTTTTT

abundance: .
d_gene: .
v_gene: TRBV11-3
j_gene: TRBJ1-1
CDR3aa: CASSFEKNTEAFF
CDR3nt: TGTGCCAGCAGCTTCGAGAAGAACACTGAAGCTTTCTTT

abundance: .
d_gene: .
v_gene: TRBV5-1
j_gene: TRBJ1-2
CDR3aa: CASSLGYGGTYGYTF
CDR3nt: TGCGCCAGCAGCTTGGGGTATGGCGGCACCTATGGCTACACCTTC